The next 16 T cell receptor beta chains were all read from a single sample in a study of blood T cell repertoires in COVID-19. Profiling relied on immunoSEQ multiplex PCR, and the TCRdb table lists in-frame clones only, not all of them. The sample has roughly 120,000 clones, 70% to 90% seen once. Input material: peripheral blood. The receptors were sampled from a human donor in a cohort sampled during active COVID-19.

The V and J genes are TRBV18 and TRBJ2-7; TRBD2 is a possible D gene (6 bases). Looked up from germline, CDR1 is KGHSH and CDR2 is LQKENI. The CDR3 extends over 14 amino acids. The V and J ends lost 2 bases and 3 bases respectively, with 11 bases between them. Here the CDR3 DNA reads TGTGCCAGCTCACCAGGGGGGACTGACTACGAGCAGTACTTC. Protein product: CASSPGGTDYEQYF.

This chain connects TRBV20-1 to TRBJ2-1; D is possibly TRBD2 (6 bases). Germline CDR1 reads DFQATT; CDR2 reads SNEGSKA (reference sequence). V was cut by 4 bases and J by 8 bases, with 9 bases left in between. This CDR3 is 11 amino acids long. The CDR3 DNA is TGCAGTGCTACTAGCGCGGATGAGCAGTTCTTC. This encodes CSATSADEQFF.

This clone came up a few times. The V and J genes are TRBV3-1 (or the pseudogene TRBV3-2) and TRBJ2-7; TRBD1 is a possible D gene (6 bases). Germline V CDR1 and CDR2: LGHDT, YNNKEL (reference sequence). The CDR3 runs 12 residues. V lost 1 base and J lost 6, with 7 bases in between. The CDR3 bases are TGTGCCAGCAGCCAAGGAGGGGGCGAGCAGTACTTC. It is translated as CASSQGGGEQYF.

The chain carries TRBV3-1 (or the pseudogene TRBV3-2) and TRBJ2-1, with 8 bases that match TRBD2. Germline CDR1 and CDR2: LGHDT and YNNKEL (reference sequence). The V gene end was trimmed by 4 bases and the J gene end by 5 bases; junction bases not matched to a gene: 4. CDR3 length: 14 amino acids. The CDR3 protein is CASSRIAGNNEQFF. CDR3 bases: TGTGCCAGCAGCCGAATAGCGGGAAACAATGAGCAGTTCTTC.

The chain has TRBV9 and TRBJ1-1, with D possibly TRBD1 on 5 matching bases. The germline V gene has CDR1 SGDLS and CDR2 YYNGEE. V lost 4 bases and J 2 bases, leaving 12 bases between the germline ends. The CDR3 runs 14 residues. The CDR3 coding sequence is TGTGCCAGCAGCCAACGGGGGGGAAACACTGAAGCTTTCTTT. Its protein is CASSQRGGNTEAFF. Full variable domain (outside the CDR3, taken from reference TRBV9 and TRBJ1-1): DSGVTQTPKHLITATGQRVTLRCSPRSGDLSVYWYQQSLDQGLQFLIQYYNGEERAKGNILERFSAQQFPDLHSELNLSSLELGDSALYFCASSQRGGNTEAFFGQGTRLTVV.

This clone was seen only a few times. The rearrangement joins TRBV6-5 to TRBJ1-1, with D maybe TRBD1 (6 bases). Germline loops: CDR1 MNHEY, CDR2 SVGAGI. Deletions cut 6 bases from V and 8 bases from J, with 16 bases between. This CDR3 has 13 residues. CDR3 amino acids: CASSRRDKAEAFF. CDR3 in DNA: TGTGCCAGCAGCCGCCGGGACAAGGCCGAAGCTTTCTTT.

V and J are TRBV29-1 and TRBJ2-7; possibly TRBD2 for D (6 bases). The ends were cut back, 6 bases at V and 2 bases at J, with 8 bases in the middle. This CDR3 comprises 11 residues. In germline, CDR1 is SQVTM, CDR2 ANQGSEA. CDR3 sequence: CSVAGTYEQYF. The CDR3 DNA reads as TGCAGCGTCGCGGGGACCTACGAGCAGTACTTC.

The V gene is TRBV4-3, the J gene TRBJ2-5; D is ambiguous. CDR1 LGHNA and CDR2 YSLEER come from the germline V gene. The CDR3 loop spans 13 amino acids. V lost 0 bases, J lost 2 bases, and 4 bases lay in between. CDR3 in amino acids: CASSQDVQETQYF. CDR3 sequence (DNA): TGCGCCAGCAGCCAAGACGTGCAAGAGACCCAGTACTTC.

The chain has TRBV19 and TRBJ2-5; 15 bases are a match to TRBD2. Germline lookup yields CDR1 LNHDA and CDR2 SQIVND (reference sequence). The CDR3 covers 16 residues. Trimming cost V 5 bases and J 4 bases; bases outside gene matches: 5. CDR3 loop: CASSRTSGRGTETQYF. The CDR3 DNA is TGTGCCAGTAGTCGGACTAGCGGGAGGGGCACAGAGACCCAGTACTTC. Complete variable domain (other parts from reference TRBV19 and TRBJ2-5): DGGITQSPKYLFRKEGQNVTLSCEQNLNHDAMYWYRQDPGQGLRLIYYSQIVNDFQKGDIAEGYSVSREKKESFPLTVTSAQKNPTAFYLCASSRTSGRGTETQYFGPGTRLLVL.

This chain connects TRBV9 to TRBJ2-7; TRBD1 matches at 7 bases. This CDR3 has 14 amino acids. Per germline, CDR1 SGDLS and CDR2 YYNGEE. V dropped 3 bases and J dropped 4; count of bases not matched to a gene: 7. Written as DNA, the CDR3 is TGTGCCAGCAGCGCGCTGGGACAGTTTTACGAGCAGTACTTC. Translating it yields CASSALGQFYEQYF.

The chain employs TRBV7-8 and TRBJ2-1, with TRBD2 matching over 10 bases. Trimming at V came to 5 bases and at J to 1 base, leaving 2 bases not matched to a gene. The CDR3 contains 15 residues. Looked up from germline, CDR1 is SGHVS and CDR2 is FQNEAQ. Written as DNA, the CDR3 is TGTGCCAGCAGCCCTAGCGGGAGATCCTACAATGAGCAGTTCTTC. Protein product: CASSPSGRSYNEQFF.

CDR3 amino acids: CASSVEGGSYGYTF. The CDR3 DNA reads TGTGCCAGCAGCGTAGAAGGGGGCTCCTATGGCTACACCTTC. The chain recombines TRBV9 with TRBJ1-2; 7 bases fit TRBD1. The J segment lost 4 bases and the V segment lost 0 bases, leaving 3 bases of the junction unmatched. Germline values: CDR1 SGDLS, CDR2 YYNGEE. This CDR3 is 14 amino acids long.

The rearrangement links TRBV7-2 to TRBJ2-7; D is undetermined. This CDR3 has 15 amino acids. Germline V gene lookup returns CDR1 SGHTA and CDR2 FQGNSA. Trimming removed 0 bases at V and 0 bases at J, with 9 bases between. CDR3 residues: CASSLAGPSSYEQYF. As DNA, the CDR3 is TGTGCCAGCAGCTTAGCAGGTCCTAGCTCCTACGAGCAGTACTTC.

The V and J genes are TRBV5-4 and TRBJ1-6; D is perhaps TRBD1 (5 bases). The CDR3 runs to 18 residues. CDR1 and CDR2 (germline): SGHNT, YYREEE (reference sequence). Trimming cost V 0 bases and J 10 bases, with 23 bases left between them. The CDR3 sequence is CASSLGGAGSLRDSPLHF. The CDR3 DNA is TGTGCCAGCAGCTTGGGCGGGGCAGGATCTCTCAGGGACTCACCCCTCCACTTT.

The rearrangement uses TRBV30 and TRBJ1-2, with D unclear. Trimming shortened V by 4 bases and J by 0 bases, and 12 bases separated the two germline ends. CDR3 size: 14 residues. Looked up from germline, CDR1 is GTSNPN and CDR2 is SVGIG (reference sequence). The CDR3 DNA reads TGTGCCTGGACGCGCCTAAATACTAACTATGGCTACACCTTC. This encodes CAWTRLNTNYGYTF.

This clone occurred a few times. The chain employs TRBV7-9 and TRBJ1-2; 9 bases align to TRBD1. Germline V lookup: CDR1 SEHNR, CDR2 FQNEAQ (reference sequence). There are 14 residues in the CDR3. The V gene end was trimmed by 5 bases and the J gene end by 2 bases; junction bases not matched to a gene: 3. The CDR3 coding sequence is TGTGCCAGCAGCCAACAGGGGGCCAACTATGGCTACACCTTC. Encoded protein: CASSQQGANYGYTF.